The 25 T cell receptor beta chains below were found in one sample sequenced in a study of Graves' ophthalmopathy and Graves' hyperthyroidism. Amplified material comprised TCR beta CDR3 regions derived from RNA transcripts. Second-round multiplex PCR followed a first-round RT-PCR using HTBI primers. Using its own MiXCR run on the multiplex PCR reads, TCRdb lists one record per CDR3 protein. The data show about 410,000 distinct CDR3 sequences, approximately 16% seen once. Sequencing used peripheral blood. Source of these receptors: a woman between 18 and 30 years old with Graves' ophthalmopathy.

This clonotype was seen repeatedly, ten times or more. The CDR3: CAWSVGTGVSKYGYTF. The CDR3, as DNA: TGTGCCTGGAGTGTCGGGACAGGGGTGTCCAAGTACGGCTACACCTTC. The chain uses TRBV30 and TRBJ1-2; 10 bases are a match to TRBD1. From germline, CDR1 is GTSNPN and CDR2 SVGIG (reference sequence). The J segment lost 8 bases and the V segment lost 0 bases, leaving 12 bases of the junction unmatched. The length of the CDR3 is 16 residues.

This clonotype was counted between two and nine times. The chain joins TRBV12-3 or TRBV12-4 to TRBJ2-5, with D perhaps matching TRBD2 (5 bases). The CDR3 consists of 13 residues. Trimming left V 4 bases short and J 5 bases short, with 11 bases between. The CDR3, as DNA: TGTGCCAGCAGTTCCCGACGAGGGGAGACCCAGTACTTC. Translation: CASSSRRGETQYF.

This clonotype was detected many times. CDR3 in DNA: TGTGCCAGCAGCCAAAATCGCAAGGTCAGTTCAGCGCAAGCTGAAGCTTTCTTT. This codes for CASSQNRKVSSAQAEAFF. The chain employs TRBV3-1 and TRBJ1-1, with D hard to call. Germline V gives CDR1 LGHDT, CDR2 YNNKEL (reference sequence). CDR3 length: 18 amino acids. Trimming took 2 bases from V and 6 from J, leaving 25 bases between them.

In its sample, this clonotype was seen a few times. The rearrangement links TRBV9 to TRBJ1-2; D not resolved. There are 13 residues in the CDR3. Germline CDR1 reads SGDLS; CDR2 reads YYNGEE. V dropped 3 bases and J dropped 7 bases, with 13 bases sitting between them. In DNA form, the CDR3 reads TGTGCCAGCAGCGCCAACATGGGCTCTGGCTACACCTTC. It translates to CASSANMGSGYTF. Combining the CDR3 with reference TRBV9 and TRBJ1-2 gives the whole variable domain DSGVTQTPKHLITATGQRVTLRCSPRSGDLSVYWYQQSLDQGLQFLIQYYNGEERAKGNILERFSAQQFPDLHSELNLSSLELGDSALYFCASSANMGSGYTFGSGTRLTVV.

This clonotype was observed at least ten times. V gene TRBV4-1 combines with J gene TRBJ2-7; 9 nucleotides agree with TRBD1. There are 16 residues in the CDR3. With 5 bases clipped from V and 3 bases from J, the junction kept 11 bases outside the gene matches. CDR1 and CDR2 from the germline V gene are MGHRA and YSYEKL. Here the CDR3 DNA reads TGCGCCAGCAGCTCTGCCGGGACAGGGAATGGCTACGAGCAGTACTTC. This gives the protein CASSSAGTGNGYEQYF.

This clonotype was observed at least ten times. CDR3 protein: CASGRTTVEAFF. DNA for the CDR3: TGTGCCAGCGGCCGGACGACAGTTGAAGCTTTCTTT. The genes are TRBV6-2 or TRBV6-3 and TRBJ1-1; TRBD1 might be the D (5 bases). Germline CDR1 reads MNHEY; CDR2 reads SVGEGT. The V end lost 8 bases, the J end lost 7 bases, and 14 bases lay between the germline ends. The CDR3 has 12 amino acids.

This clonotype was seen ten or more times. This sequence joins TRBV7-6 and TRBJ2-7; 7 positions agree with TRBD2. Germline CDR1 reads SGHVS; CDR2 reads FNYEAQ. The J segment lost 2 bases and the V segment lost 2 bases, leaving 6 bases of the junction unmatched. This CDR3 region has 15 residues. As DNA, the CDR3 is TGTGCCAGCAGCTTAAACTCGGGAGGCACCTACGAGCAGTACTTC. Its protein product is CASSLNSGGTYEQYF.

This clonotype appeared many times. The chain links TRBV20-1 to TRBJ2-5; D is ambiguous. The CDR3 contains 16 residues. Trimming removed 3 bases at V and 5 bases at J, with 22 bases between. The germline V gene encodes CDR1 DFQATT and CDR2 SNEGSKA (reference sequence). DNA for the CDR3: TGCAGTGCTAGGGGGTCAATTGGTCACCCCAGGGAGACCCAGTACTTC. Translating gives CSARGSIGHPRETQYF.

The chain combines TRBV24-1 with TRBJ1-1; D is possibly TRBD1 (5 bases). The ends were cut back, 4 bases at V and 5 bases at J, with 16 bases in the middle. From germline, CDR1 is KGHDR and CDR2 SFDVKD. The CDR3 contains 15 residues. The CDR3 coding sequence is TGTGCCACCAGTGAAAACTCCGCAGGGAGAACTGAAGCTTTCTTT. It translates to CATSENSAGRTEAFF.

This clonotype was counted at least ten times. The chain joins TRBV20-1 to TRBJ2-7; TRBD2 matches at 8 bases. Germline trimming cut 0 bases from V and 4 bases from J; bases unmatched to any gene: 8. The V gene's germline CDR1 is DFQATT and CDR2 SNEGSKA (reference sequence). The CDR3 extends over 15 amino acids. CDR3 sequence (DNA): TGCAGTGCTAGAGATCCGGGAGGGCCCGGGTACGAGCAGTACTTC. Protein sequence: CSARDPGGPGYEQYF.

This clonotype was picked up many times. The rearrangement joins TRBV7-2 to TRBJ2-7, with TRBD2 identical over 11 bases. The CDR3 is 15 residues long. Germline values: CDR1 SGHTA, CDR2 FQGNSA. V gave up 0 bases and J gave up 3 bases; unmatched junction bases: 1. The CDR3 nucleotides are TGTGCCAGCAGCTTAGCGGGACTAGCGGTCTACGAGCAGTACTTC. It specifies CASSLAGLAVYEQYF.

The chain carries TRBV7-2 and TRBJ2-7; D might be TRBD1 (5 bases). Trimming stripped 1 base from V and 1 base from J, with 8 bases between. CDR3 length: 14 amino acids. In germline, CDR1 is SGHTA, CDR2 FQGNSA. The CDR3 sequence is CASSLEDSSYEQYF. CDR3 DNA: TGTGCCAGCAGCTTAGAAGACAGTTCCTACGAGCAGTACTTC.

This clonotype was seen ten or more times. The rearrangement links TRBV5-1 to TRBJ2-2, with D perhaps TRBD2 (6 bases). Germline V gene lookup returns CDR1 SGHRS and CDR2 YFSETQ. The CDR3 runs 14 residues. Deletions cut 4 bases from V and 7 bases from J, with 14 bases between. The CDR3 region has the DNA TGCGCCAGCAGCCCCGGAGGGCTAAACGGGGAGCTGTTTTTT. The encoded protein is CASSPGGLNGELFF.

This clonotype was observed at least ten times. The chain recombines TRBV11-2 with TRBJ2-5, with a weak D call TRBD1 (5 bases). V was clipped by 5 bases and J by 1 base, with 8 bases between them. CDR3 length: 13 amino acids. Germline assignment: CDR1 SGHAT and CDR2 FQNNGV. This chain's CDR3 is CASSPGFQETQYF. CDR3 coding DNA: TGTGCCAGCAGCCCAGGGTTCCAAGAGACCCAGTACTTC.

This clonotype was counted many times. The chain couples TRBV7-2 to TRBJ2-5, with D perhaps being TRBD1 or TRBD2 (5 bases each). Trimming stripped 6 bases from V and 3 bases from J, with 14 bases between. The CDR3 is 14 amino acids. Looked up from germline, CDR1 is SGHTA and CDR2 is FQGNSA. CDR3 in amino acids: CASRGRTWEETQYF. The DNA for the CDR3 is TGTGCCAGCAGGGGACGCACCTGGGAAGAGACCCAGTACTTC.

This clonotype came up many times. This rearrangement joins TRBV4-2 to TRBJ1-2; weak D call: TRBD1 (5 bases). Per the germline V gene, CDR1 is LGHNA and CDR2 is YNFKEQ. CDR3 length equals 17 residues. V lost 4 bases to trimming and J lost 3 bases, with 21 bases between them. CDR3 DNA: TGTGCCAGCAGCCCCGCCGGGGCCAGGCCTTTGGACTATGGCTACACCTTC. Protein: CASSPAGARPLDYGYTF.

This clonotype has ten or more counts. The rearrangement uses TRBV28 and TRBJ2-7; D ambiguous. Deletions cut 10 bases from V and 7 bases from J, with 11 bases between. Germline assignment: CDR1 MDHEN and CDR2 SYDVKM. The length of the CDR3 is 10 residues. The CDR3 DNA is TGTGCCACCCGAACCTTGGAGCAGTACTTC. This gives the protein CATRTLEQYF.

In this sample, this clonotype turned up many times. The rearrangement joins TRBV19 to TRBJ1-1; TRBD1 is a possible D gene (6 bases). Between the trimmed V and J ends, which lost 5 bases and 1 base, there was a span of 14 bases. Germline assignment: CDR1 LNHDA and CDR2 SQIVND (reference sequence). There are 15 residues in the CDR3. In DNA, the CDR3 is TGTGCCAGTAGTTCTCAGGGACACCGGAACACTGAAGCTTTCTTT. As protein: CASSSQGHRNTEAFF.

This clonotype appeared many times. The gene calls are TRBV30 and TRBJ2-7; a possible D gene is TRBD1 (6 bases). This CDR3 has 12 amino acids. Per germline, CDR1 GTSNPN and CDR2 SVGIG (reference sequence). With 4 bases removed from V and 1 base from J, the gap between germline ends came to 8 bases. CDR3 in DNA: TGTGCCTGGAAACAGGGATCCTACGAGCAGTACTTC. As protein: CAWKQGSYEQYF.

This clonotype was seen repeatedly, ten times or more. V is TRBV6-1 and J is TRBJ1-1; D possibly corresponds to TRBD1 (6 bases). The CDR3 totals 16 residues. V lost 6 bases to trimming and J lost 6 bases, with 23 bases between them. Germline V gene data show CDR1 as MNHNS and CDR2 as SASEGT. The DNA of the CDR3 is TGTGCCAGCAGCCCTTCACAGGTCGGACAGAGGGCTGAAGCTTTCTTT. This sequence encodes CASSPSQVGQRAEAFF.

This rearrangement joins TRBV5-1 to TRBJ2-5; 10 bases are shared with TRBD1. The germline CDR1 and CDR2 sequences are SGHRS and YFSETQ. The J segment lost 4 bases and the V segment lost 3 bases, leaving 3 bases of the junction unmatched. The CDR3 extends over 14 amino acids. The CDR3 DNA is TGCGCCAGCAGCTGGGACAGGGGACCAGAGACCCAGTACTTC. Protein product: CASSWDRGPETQYF.

This clonotype showed up many times. This chain uses TRBV15 with TRBJ1-5, with D possibly matching TRBD1 (5 bases). The CDR3 runs to 14 residues. Deletions cut 1 base from V and 5 bases from J, with 9 bases between. CDR1 and CDR2 (germline): LNHNV, YYDKDF (reference sequence). CDR3: CATSRGPGDQPQHF. The CDR3 DNA reads as TGTGCCACCAGCAGAGGGCCGGGGGATCAGCCCCAGCATTTT.

This clonotype was counted ten times or more. This sequence joins TRBV20-1 and TRBJ2-2; D is possibly TRBD1 or TRBD2 (6 bases each). Trimming removed 0 bases at V and 3 bases at J, with 17 bases between. Germline V CDR1 and CDR2: DFQATT, SNEGSKA (reference sequence). The CDR3 has 17 amino acids. The CDR3: CSARDIGGGRDTGELFF. The CDR3 nucleotides read TGCAGTGCTAGAGATATAGGGGGAGGAAGGGACACCGGGGAGCTGTTTTTT.

This clonotype has a count of ten or more. V gene TRBV6-5 combines with J gene TRBJ1-3, with no clear D. Trimming cost V 0 bases and J 0 bases, with 3 bases left between them. Germline CDR1 reads MNHEY; CDR2 reads SVGAGI. This CDR3 region has 14 residues. The CDR3 sequence: CASSYSGSGNTIYF. CDR3 nucleotides: TGTGCCAGCAGTTACTCGGGCTCTGGAAACACCATATATTTT.

This clonotype was observed at least ten times. For the CDR3, the DNA is TGTGCCAGCACACAGGGGGGGTTCTTTGAGACCCAGTACTTC. It encodes CASTQGGFFETQYF. V and J are TRBV7-9 and TRBJ2-5; D is perhaps TRBD1 (8 bases). In germline, CDR1 is SEHNR, CDR2 FQNEAQ (reference sequence). V lost 7 bases and J lost 5, with 17 bases in between. CDR3 size: 14 residues.